The clone carrying this TCR beta chain was detected many times. This record comes from a study of regulatory T cells in long-lasting Graves disease. Arm-PCR of CDR3 regions and iRepertoire HTBI primers were the basis on which TCR beta libraries were built. Per the original data handling: Across the samples, identification revealed 55 to 75 TRBV and about 15 TRBJ segments. MiXCR, applied by TCRdb to the multiplex PCR reads, yields one record per CDR3 protein. The V and J calls shown here were made by TCRdb, not taken from the authors' results. This repertoire shows about 210,000 distinct CDR3 sequences, roughly a fifth found once; its top ten account for approximately 10%. Stated time point: newly diagnosed GD, antithyroid drugs for less than 3 months. PBMC-extracted RNA yielded the TCR library. Germline-derived CDR1 and CDR2 are SEHNR and FQNEAQ (reference sequence). V lost 5 bases and J lost 4; bases outside the gene matches: 10. The CDR3 spans 15 residues.

These data were likewise used in another study, on T cells in Graves' hyperthyroidism and ophthalmopathy. That paper states: Uncontrolled infection, other autoimmune disease, pregnancy or lactation led to exclusion. Primed by the HTBI set, a first-round RT-PCR was run on the TCR CDR3. Peripheral blood also featured most of the thyroid clonotypes expanded above 0.001.

This rearrangement joins TRBV7-9 to TRBJ2-7; 8 positions match TRBD1. The sample consisted of peripheral blood mononuclear cells (PBMCs), taken at new diagnosis, from a patient treated with antithyroid drugs. The clonotype originates from a young woman with Graves disease. The CDR3 region has the DNA TGTGCCAGCAGCCGCTCACAGGGGGAGCTATACGAGCAGTACTTC. Its protein product is CASSRSQGELYEQYF.